The T cell receptor beta chain described here comes from a study of early T cells in non-severe SARS-CoV-2 infection. Study background: Unpaired chains resulted from sequencing bulk RNA of unsorted whole blood.

Concerning this clonotype itself: The antigen remains undetermined.

TCRdb reprocessed the 5' RACE reads with MiXCR, giving one entry per CDR3 protein. This table holds more than 85,000 distinct CDR3 sequences, 16% found once. Study outcomes and limitations: Matching with VDJdb favored anti-spike CD8 responses (missing private and CD4 specificities).

CDR1 and CDR2 (germline): SEHNR, FQNEAQ (reference sequence). The CDR3 covers 14 residues. V was trimmed by 2 bases and J by 4 bases, leaving 9 bases between them. This chain joins TRBV7-9 and TRBJ2-1; D gene uncertain. The TCR originated in an adult who was a healthcare worker with PCR-confirmed SARS-CoV-2 infection or an uninfected control (not recorded which). Sequencing used whole blood, obtained at baseline. The DNA for the CDR3 is TGTGCCAGCAGCTTACAGGCTGATTACAATGAGCAGTTCTTC. It codes for CASSLQADYNEQFF.